The 30 T cell receptor beta chains given below trace back to one sample, sequenced in a study of blood T cell repertoires in COVID-19. Libraries were prepared by immunoSEQ multiplex PCR; TCRdb keeps only in-frame clonotypes and omits some of them. The table lists around 200,000 clones, about 90% of them singletons. Material for sequencing was peripheral blood. The receptors were gathered from a man aged 18 to 35 with active or convalescent COVID-19.

The rearrangement uses TRBV25-1 and TRBJ1-3; weak D call: TRBD1 (6 bases). This CDR3 spans 16 amino acids. Trimming removed 7 bases from V and 2 bases from J, with 18 bases in between. The germline CDR1 and CDR2 sequences are MGHDK and SYGVNS. The CDR3 reads CASINPSGAAGNTIYF. CDR3 DNA: TGTGCCAGCATCAACCCCTCAGGGGCGGCTGGAAACACCATATATTTT.

CDR3 residues: CATRDTAGGASYNEQFF. CDR3 coding DNA: TGTGCCACCCGGGATACTGCGGGCGGAGCCTCCTACAATGAGCAGTTCTTC. The chain combines TRBV15 with TRBJ2-1; D possibly corresponds to TRBD2 (5 bases). The CDR3 sequence is 17 residues long. V dropped 8 bases and J dropped 0 bases, with 20 bases sitting between them. Germline V CDR1 and CDR2: LNHNV, YYDKDF (reference sequence).

V is TRBV7-2 and J is TRBJ1-1; 7 nucleotides line up with TRBD1. Trimming at V came to 2 bases and at J to 3 bases, leaving 0 bases not matched to a gene. The CDR3 runs to 13 residues. Germline lookup yields CDR1 SGHTA and CDR2 FQGNSA. The CDR3 nucleotides read TGTGCCAGCAGCTTAACAGGGGACACTGAAGCTTTCTTT. Translating it yields CASSLTGDTEAFF.

The rearrangement uses TRBV29-1 and TRBJ2-7, with D perhaps TRBD1 (6 bases). The V and J ends lost 5 bases and 6 bases respectively, with 11 bases between them. The CDR3 is 11 amino acids. Germline loops: CDR1 SQVTM, CDR2 ANQGSEA. The CDR3 DNA reads as TGCAGCGTTCGGACAGTTCTCGAGCAGTACTTC. It encodes CSVRTVLEQYF.

The chain joins TRBV7-9 to TRBJ2-7; D gene uncertain. Trimming removed 6 bases from V and 6 bases from J, with 9 bases in between. Germline CDR1 SEHNR, CDR2 FQNEAQ (reference sequence). CDR3 length: 11 amino acids. As DNA, the CDR3 is TGTGCCAGCAGTGCTATTTCCGAGCAGTACTTC. The encoded protein is CASSAISEQYF. Variable domain in full (rest from reference TRBV7-9 and TRBJ2-7): DTGVSQNPRHKITKRGQNVTFRCDPISEHNRLYWYRQTLGQGPEFLTYFQNEAQLEKSRLLSDRFSAERPKGSFSTLEIQRTEQGDSAMYLCASSAISEQYFGPGTRLTVT.

The sample holds one count of this clone. The genes are TRBV7-2 and TRBJ2-6; no clear D. Germline assignment: CDR1 SGHTA and CDR2 FQGNSA. This CDR3 contains 15 residues. The germline V and J ends were trimmed by 1 base and 0 bases, with 4 bases remaining between them. The DNA for the CDR3 is TGTGCCAGCAGCTTAGACAACTCTGGGGCCAACGTCCTGACTTTC. Its protein product is CASSLDNSGANVLTF.

This chain uses TRBV6-1 with TRBJ1-2; D perhaps matches TRBD1 (5 bases). This CDR3 comprises 16 residues. From germline, CDR1 is MNHNS and CDR2 SASEGT. The V and J ends lost 2 bases and 4 bases respectively, with 17 bases between them. The CDR3 DNA sequence: TGTGCCAGCAGTGAATCTCCGGACACGTCGATCTATGGCTACACCTTC. Its protein is CASSESPDTSIYGYTF.

The J gene is TRBJ1-4, the V gene TRBV19; TRBD1 might be the D (5 bases). V lost 3 bases, J lost 7 bases, and 12 bases lay in between. The CDR3 runs 14 residues. Germline CDR1 LNHDA, CDR2 SQIVND (reference sequence). The CDR3 spells CASSITTAPEKLFF. CDR3 bases: TGTGCCAGTAGTATTACGACAGCTCCTGAAAAACTGTTTTTT.

The rearrangement joins TRBV7-9 to TRBJ1-5; 7 bases match TRBD1. The CDR3 runs 18 residues. From germline, CDR1 is SEHNR and CDR2 FQNEAQ (reference sequence). Germline trimming cut 3 bases from V and 0 bases from J; bases unmatched to any gene: 11. The CDR3 DNA reads TGTGCCAGCAGCTTTCTCCGGGACAGAAAGTATAGCAATCAGCCCCAGCATTTT. Protein: CASSFLRDRKYSNQPQHF. Combining the CDR3 with reference TRBV7-9 and TRBJ1-5 gives the whole variable domain DTGVSQNPRHKITKRGQNVTFRCDPISEHNRLYWYRQTLGQGPEFLTYFQNEAQLEKSRLLSDRFSAERPKGSFSTLEIQRTEQGDSAMYLCASSFLRDRKYSNQPQHFGDGTRLSIL.

This chain uses TRBV6-4 with TRBJ1-1; D uncertain. The length of the CDR3 is 13 residues. Trimming cost V 0 bases and J 6 bases, with 8 bases left between them. CDR1 MRHNA and CDR2 SNTAGT come from the germline V gene. CDR3 DNA: TGTGCCAGCAGTGACTCGGGAGGGTCTGAAGCTTTCTTT. This codes for CASSDSGGSEAFF.

The chain carries TRBV6-5 and TRBJ1-1; D possibly corresponds to TRBD1 (6 bases). The CDR3 totals 12 residues. The ends were cut back, 7 bases at V and 5 bases at J, with 11 bases in the middle. Germline V gene sequence: CDR1 MNHEY, CDR2 SVGAGI. Written as DNA, the CDR3 is TGTGCCAGCACTCAACAGGGAACTGAAGCTTTCTTT. Translating gives CASTQQGTEAFF.

The chain combines TRBV24-1 with TRBJ2-3; 7 bases line up with TRBD1. With V trimmed by 5 bases and J by 4 bases, 5 bases remained unmatched. This CDR3 contains 14 residues. Germline V gene data show CDR1 as KGHDR and CDR2 as SFDVKD. The CDR3 reads CATSARTGADTQYF. CDR3 nucleotide sequence: TGTGCCACCAGTGCCAGAACAGGGGCAGATACGCAGTATTTT.

This clone was observed a single time. This chain connects TRBV4-3 to TRBJ2-1, with 8 bases matching TRBD2. V dropped 4 bases and J dropped 6; count of bases not matched to a gene: 2. CDR1 and CDR2 (germline): LGHNA, YSLEER. The CDR3 runs 13 residues. CDR3 bases: TGCGCCAGCAGCCCGGGGACTAGCAATGAGCAGTTCTTC. It specifies CASSPGTSNEQFF.

This clone was detected only once. The chain couples TRBV7-9 to TRBJ1-3; 12 nucleotides match TRBD1. The germline V gene has CDR1 SEHNR and CDR2 FQNEAQ (reference sequence). This CDR3 contains 18 residues. Trimming cost V 4 bases and J 3 bases; bases outside gene matches: 10. The CDR3 sequence is CASSWQTGTGGFGNTIYF. The CDR3 DNA reads as TGTGCCAGCAGCTGGCAAACCGGGACAGGGGGCTTTGGAAACACCATATATTTT.

The CDR3 coding sequence is TGTGCCAGCTCACCAGGGACAGGGTTTGAAAAACTGTTTTTT. This codes for CASSPGTGFEKLFF. The gene calls are TRBV18 and TRBJ1-4; 9 nucleotides agree with TRBD1. The J segment lost 7 bases and the V segment lost 2 bases, leaving 2 bases of the junction unmatched. The CDR3 has 14 amino acids. Germline V gene data show CDR1 as KGHSH and CDR2 as LQKENI.

V gene TRBV7-3 combines with J gene TRBJ2-3; 13 bases map to TRBD2. The CDR3 spans 16 residues. Trimming removed 4 bases from V and 1 base from J; junction bases left unmatched: 2. Germline V gene lookup returns CDR1 SGHTA and CDR2 FQGTGA. The CDR3 loop is CASSYGTSGGTDTQYF. The CDR3, as DNA: TGTGCCAGCAGCTACGGGACTAGCGGGGGCACAGATACGCAGTATTTT.

This chain links TRBV3-1 (or the pseudogene TRBV3-2) with TRBJ2-7; D is possibly TRBD2 (5 bases). CDR3 length: 15 residues. V shed 1 base and J shed 5 bases, with 15 bases lying between them. CDR1 and CDR2 (germline): LGHDT, YNNKEL (reference sequence). The CDR3 DNA reads TGTGCCAGCAGCCAAGGGGTCCAAGCGGCCCACGAGCAGTACTTC. Translation gives CASSQGVQAAHEQYF.

This clone has a handful of counts. V gene TRBV7-9 combines with J gene TRBJ2-1, with 9 bases that match TRBD1. This CDR3 region has 17 residues. J gave up 0 bases and V 3 bases, and 6 bases lay outside the gene matches. Germline V gene data show CDR1 as SEHNR and CDR2 as FQNEAQ (reference sequence). In DNA, the CDR3 is TGTGCCAGCAGCTTGGGACAGGGAATGGCCTCCTACAATGAGCAGTTCTTC. This encodes CASSLGQGMASYNEQFF.

The chain links TRBV6-5 to TRBJ2-3, with D possibly matching TRBD2 (6 bases). The CDR3 totals 16 residues. CDR1 MNHEY and CDR2 SVGAGI come from the germline V gene. V lost 7 bases, J lost 2 bases, and 19 bases lay in between. This CDR3 reads CASKYSPEGHTDTQYF. For the CDR3, the DNA is TGTGCCAGCAAATACTCACCGGAGGGGCACACAGATACGCAGTATTTT.

J is TRBJ1-5 and V is TRBV5-1; TRBD1 is a possible D gene (6 bases). Germline V lookup: CDR1 SGHRS, CDR2 YFSETQ. Trimming took 0 bases from V and 3 from J, leaving 10 bases between them. CDR3 length: 15 residues. Written as DNA, the CDR3 is TGCGCCAGCAGCTTGGATGGACAGCTCAATCAGCCCCAGCATTTT. Translation gives CASSLDGQLNQPQHF.

A few counts support this clone. The chain combines TRBV18 with TRBJ2-1, with TRBD1 identical over 7 bases. The CDR3 runs to 16 residues. From germline, CDR1 is KGHSH and CDR2 LQKENI. Trimming at V came to 3 bases and at J to 4 bases, leaving 9 bases not matched to a gene. The CDR3 DNA sequence: TGTGCCAGCTCACCGCCGGGACAGAGGCTTTACAATGAGCAGTTCTTC. This translates into CASSPPGQRLYNEQFF. The full variable domain, its missing parts supplied by reference TRBV18 and TRBJ2-1, is NAGVMQNPRHLVRRRGQEARLRCSPMKGHSHVYWYRQLPEEGLKFMVYLQKENIIDESGMPKERFSAEFPKEGPSILRIQQVVRGDSAAYFCASSPPGQRLYNEQFFGPGTRLTVL.

The chain employs TRBV3-1 (or the pseudogene TRBV3-2) and TRBJ1-5; TRBD1 might be the D (6 bases). CDR3 size: 17 residues. Germline values: CDR1 LGHDT, CDR2 YNNKEL (reference sequence). The germline V and J ends were trimmed by 1 base and 4 bases, with 17 bases remaining between them. The CDR3 DNA follows: TGTGCCAGCAGCCAAGCATCGGGAGGGGGAAGTAATCAGCCCCAGCATTTT. It translates to CASSQASGGGSNQPQHF.

The chain links TRBV7-9 to TRBJ2-2; 15 bases line up with TRBD2. The germline CDR1 and CDR2 sequences are SEHNR and FQNEAQ (reference sequence). Losses at the gene ends were 3 bases for V and 1 base for J; bases not matched to a gene: 6. The CDR3 consists of 19 residues. CDR3 in amino acids: CASSLPGLAGGLNTGELFF. The CDR3 DNA follows: TGTGCCAGCAGCTTGCCGGGACTAGCGGGGGGACTGAACACCGGGGAGCTGTTTTTT.

The rearrangement uses TRBV5-1 and TRBJ2-3; TRBD1 is a possible D gene (6 bases). Trimming left V 2 bases short and J 0 bases short, with 7 bases between. There are 14 residues in the CDR3. Germline V gene sequence: CDR1 SGHRS, CDR2 YFSETQ. The CDR3 loop reads CASSLQGSTDTQYF. DNA of the CDR3: TGCGCCAGCAGCTTACAGGGTAGCACAGATACGCAGTATTTT.

CDR3: CASRMDRGEGYTF. DNA of the CDR3: TGTGCCAGCAGGATGGACAGGGGGGAAGGCTACACCTTC. V is TRBV12-3 or TRBV12-4 and J is TRBJ1-2; 10 bases line up with TRBD1. The CDR3 covers 13 residues. Trimming cost V 6 bases and J 8 bases; bases outside gene matches: 6.

This clone was counted once. An end of the junction differs from the germline gene, which may be a read error. J is TRBJ2-1 and V is TRBV19; 8 bases map to TRBD2. From germline, CDR1 is LNHDA and CDR2 SQIVND (reference sequence). CDR3 size: 11 residues. Written as DNA, the CDR3 is TGTGCCAGTAGTACTGCGGGGGGCCCAATCTTC. Translation gives CASSTAGGPIF. The full variable domain, completed using reference TRBV19 and TRBJ2-1, is DGGITQSPKYLFRKEGQNVTLSCEQNLNHDAMYWYRQDPGQGLRLIYYSQIVNDFQKGDIAEGYSVSREKKESFPLTVTSAQKNPTAFYLCASSTAGGPIFGPGTRLTVL.

The chain joins TRBV3-1 (or the pseudogene TRBV3-2) to TRBJ1-1; D may be TRBD1 (6 bases). CDR1 is LGHDT, CDR2 YNNKEL, per germline (reference sequence). V lost 4 bases and J lost 3, with 12 bases in between. The CDR3 totals 14 residues. The CDR3: CASSPNRVDTEAFF. The CDR3 nucleotides are TGTGCCAGCAGCCCAAACAGGGTAGACACTGAAGCTTTCTTT.

The gene calls are TRBV3-1 (or the pseudogene TRBV3-2) and TRBJ2-4; D possibly corresponds to TRBD1 (7 bases). The CDR3 extends over 17 amino acids. Trimming pared 1 base from V and 9 bases from J, leaving 22 bases between. The germline V gene has CDR1 LGHDT and CDR2 YNNKEL (reference sequence). The CDR3, as DNA: TGTGCCAGCAGCCAAGTCGGGGTGGAGGGGGCAGGGGGCATTCAGTACTTC. Translating gives CASSQVGVEGAGGIQYF.

V is TRBV19 and J is TRBJ2-6, with a possible D match to TRBD2 (5 bases). The CDR3 is made up of 17 amino acids. V dropped 2 bases and J dropped 2 bases, with 13 bases sitting between them. Looked up from germline, CDR1 is LNHDA and CDR2 is SQIVND (reference sequence). CDR3 sequence (DNA): TGTGCCAGTAGTATATATTTTTCCGGGACTGGGGCCAACGTCCTGACTTTC. This translates into CASSIYFSGTGANVLTF.

V and J are TRBV12-5 and TRBJ2-3, with no clear D. Germline V CDR1 and CDR2: LGHNT, FRNRAP. Trimming took off 0 bases at V and 9 bases at J, with 10 bases between the two ends. The CDR3 covers 13 residues. The CDR3 DNA is TGTGCTAGTGGTTTGGTCGGTCTTCGAACGCAGTATTTT. It yields the protein CASGLVGLRTQYF.